This T cell receptor beta chain was captured in a study of shared clonotypes between healthy human individuals. Study processing details: Filtering differed, since immunoSEQ gave only junction sequences and no quality scores. The repertoire was sequenced with immunoSEQ multiplex PCR; TCRdb's copy has only in-frame clones and lacks some. The V and J calls and the clone size are those of that table, but D and trimming were determined from the DNA. The data contain 190,000 or so clones, 66% of them singletons. Points on this clone: What it binds is unknown.

Whole-study findings and limits: Clonotypes shared by all four donors outscored non-shared clonotypes in generation probability. Blood was the sole source, and tissue repertoires probably differ.

V lost 5 bases to trimming and J lost 3 bases; unmatched junction nucleotides: 9. The CDR3 consists of 16 residues. CDR1 and CDR2 from the germline V gene are SGHTA and FQGNSA. This chain uses TRBV7-2 with TRBJ2-1, with 8 bases fitting TRBD2. This sequence was found in a man between 25 and 39 years old in good health. The specimen was memory CD4+ T cells sorted from blood. Subset: CD45RA-negative fraction. The CDR3 loop reads CASSLLGLGLYNEQFF. CDR3 nucleotide sequence: TGTGCCAGCAGCCTCTTGGGACTAGGGCTCTACAATGAGCAGTTCTTC.